These T cell receptor beta chains were read from a single sample in a study of regulatory T cells. Here immunoSEQ multiplex PCR was the method, and the copy in TCRdb shows in-frame clones only, minus some. The sample has roughly 32,000 clones; roughly 90% are singletons. The material sequenced was conventional CD4+ T cells sorted from blood. All receptors come from a young adult with CD3G deficiency. CDR3s include the opening cysteine and the closing phenylalanine or tryptophan. Each record gives: V gene, clone size, D gene, J gene, CDR3 DNA, CDR3 protein. D genes are given only for firm matches. A clone size is listed for some rows: how often the clone was seen (once, few, many), or a class if it is expanded.

v_gene: TRBV5-1
abundance: NA
d_gene: NA
j_gene: TRBJ2-3
CDR3nt: TGCGCCAGCAGCTTGGGTCCCACAGATACGCAGTATTTT
CDR3aa: CASSLGPTDTQYF

v_gene: TRBV7-8
abundance: NA
d_gene: NA
j_gene: TRBJ2-6
CDR3nt: TGTGCCAGCAGCCCTCGGTTGCTTGGGGCCAACGTCCTGACTTTC
CDR3aa: CASSPRLLGANVLTF

v_gene: TRBV5-1
abundance: NA
d_gene: NA
j_gene: TRBJ2-3
CDR3nt: TGCGCCAGCAGCTGGACCGGGGCCAGCACAGATACGCAGTATTTT
CDR3aa: CASSWTGASTDTQYF

v_gene: TRBV11-2
abundance: NA
d_gene: TRBD2
j_gene: TRBJ2-7
CDR3nt: TGTGCCAGCAGCAAGATTAGCGGGGCCTACGAGCAGTACTTC
CDR3aa: CASSKISGAYEQYF

v_gene: TRBV7-9
abundance: NA
d_gene: TRBD2
j_gene: TRBJ2-1
CDR3nt: TGTGCCAGCAGCTTACAAGAGCGGGAGCGAGGGCAGTTCTTC
CDR3aa: CASSLQERERGQFF

v_gene: TRBV10-3
abundance: once
d_gene: TRBD1
j_gene: TRBJ1-2
CDR3nt: TGTGCCATCAGTGAGTCGGAAGGGGGCAGCTATGGCTACACCTTC
CDR3aa: CAISESEGGSYGYTF

v_gene: TRBV28
abundance: once
d_gene: TRBD1
j_gene: TRBJ2-3
CDR3nt: TGTGCCAGCAGTCGGACAGGGGGCACAGATACGCAGTATTTT
CDR3aa: CASSRTGGTDTQYF

v_gene: TRBV25-1
abundance: NA
d_gene: NA
j_gene: TRBJ2-3
CDR3nt: TGTGCCAGCAGTGAAGGGTCTAGCGCCACAGATACGCAGTATTTT
CDR3aa: CASSEGSSATDTQYF

v_gene: TRBV6-1
abundance: NA
d_gene: TRBD1
j_gene: TRBJ2-2
CDR3nt: TGTGCCAGCAGTACGGTCAGGGGGACCGGGGAGCTGTTTTTT
CDR3aa: CASSTVRGTGELFF

v_gene: TRBV4-1
abundance: NA
d_gene: NA
j_gene: TRBJ2-6
CDR3nt: TGCGCCAGCAGCCAAGGCCTCAGTTCGGCTGGGGCCAACGTCCTGACTTTC
CDR3aa: CASSQGLSSAGANVLTF

v_gene: TRBV5-1
abundance: NA
d_gene: TRBD2
j_gene: TRBJ2-4
CDR3nt: TGCGCCAGCAGCTCTCTGGGACTAGGTCCCAAAAACATTCAGTACTTC
CDR3aa: CASSSLGLGPKNIQYF

v_gene: TRBV28
abundance: NA
d_gene: TRBD1
j_gene: TRBJ2-4
CDR3nt: TGTGCCAGCAGTTCCCCGGACAGGGGAAACATTCAGTACTTC
CDR3aa: CASSSPDRGNIQYF

v_gene: TRBV5-1
abundance: NA
d_gene: TRBD1
j_gene: TRBJ1-6
CDR3nt: TGCGCCAGCAGCCAACAGGGGCCGGGGGATTCACCCCTCCACTTT
CDR3aa: CASSQQGPGDSPLHF

v_gene: TRBV5-1
abundance: NA
d_gene: NA
j_gene: TRBJ2-1
CDR3nt: TGCGCCAGCAGCTTCTTAGGGGTTAATGAGCAGTTCTTC
CDR3aa: CASSFLGVNEQFF

v_gene: TRBV5-1
abundance: NA
d_gene: TRBD2
j_gene: TRBJ2-2
CDR3nt: TGCGCCAGCAGCCGCTTAGCTAGCGGGACTGGGGAGCTGTTTTTT
CDR3aa: CASSRLASGTGELFF

v_gene: TRBV7-2
abundance: NA
d_gene: NA
j_gene: TRBJ2-1
CDR3nt: TGTGCCAGCAGCTTAAAGCTCCAGCGGGCGCTTGGGCACAATGAGCAGTTCTTC
CDR3aa: CASSLKLQRALGHNEQFF

v_gene: TRBV18
abundance: NA
d_gene: NA
j_gene: TRBJ1-5
CDR3nt: TGTGCCAGCTCACCCGGGATAGGGCAGCCCCAGCATTTT
CDR3aa: CASSPGIGQPQHF

v_gene: TRBV19
abundance: NA
d_gene: NA
j_gene: TRBJ2-3
CDR3nt: TGTGCCAGTAGTATTCAAATCCGCCGTCCGCAGTATTTT
CDR3aa: CASSIQIRRPQYF

v_gene: TRBV10-3
abundance: NA
d_gene: TRBD1
j_gene: TRBJ2-7
CDR3nt: TGTGCCATCTGGGGTGCTCTGGGACAGGTGGGGATCTACGAGCAGTACTTC
CDR3aa: CAIWGALGQVGIYEQYF

v_gene: TRBV6-1
abundance: NA
d_gene: NA
j_gene: TRBJ2-3
CDR3nt: TGTGCCAGCAGTGACCTTAGCGGTTCTGGAGGAGATACGCAGTATTTT
CDR3aa: CASSDLSGSGGDTQYF

v_gene: TRBV5-1
abundance: NA
d_gene: NA
j_gene: TRBJ2-3
CDR3nt: TGCGCCAGCAGCCGTTTGTCAGATTCAGATACGCAGTATTTT
CDR3aa: CASSRLSDSDTQYF

v_gene: TRBV5-1
abundance: NA
d_gene: NA
j_gene: TRBJ2-1
CDR3nt: TGCGCCAGCAGCCCCGGCGCCGACCCCCCCTTTGAGCAGTTCTTC
CDR3aa: CASSPGADPPFEQFF

v_gene: TRBV19
abundance: NA
d_gene: NA
j_gene: TRBJ2-2
CDR3nt: TGTGCCAGTAGTATTTCAAGGAACACCGGGGAGCTGTTTTTT
CDR3aa: CASSISRNTGELFF

v_gene: TRBV6-1
abundance: NA
d_gene: TRBD1
j_gene: TRBJ1-1
CDR3nt: TGTGCCAGCAGTTTATACAGGGGGAACACTGAAGCTTTCTTT
CDR3aa: CASSLYRGNTEAFF

v_gene: TRBV6-5
abundance: NA
d_gene: NA
j_gene: TRBJ2-3
CDR3nt: TGTGCCAGCAGTTCGGCAGGTTCAAACAGCGATACGCAGTATTTT
CDR3aa: CASSSAGSNSDTQYF

v_gene: TRBV5-1
abundance: once
d_gene: TRBD1
j_gene: TRBJ1-2
CDR3nt: TGCGCCAGCAGTTGGACAGGGGACTATGGCTACACCTTC
CDR3aa: CASSWTGDYGYTF

v_gene: TRBV11-2
abundance: NA
d_gene: NA
j_gene: TRBJ2-3
CDR3nt: TGTGCCAGCAGCCAGCAGGGCCTTAGCACAGATACGCAGTATTTT
CDR3aa: CASSQQGLSTDTQYF

v_gene: TRBV5-1
abundance: NA
d_gene: TRBD1
j_gene: TRBJ2-7
CDR3nt: TGCGCCAGCAGCTTACGACAGGGAAACGAGCAGTACTTC
CDR3aa: CASSLRQGNEQYF

v_gene: TRBV28
abundance: NA
d_gene: NA
j_gene: TRBJ2-1
CDR3nt: TGTGCCAGCAGTTCCCCGGGACGGAGCTCCTACAATGAGCAGTTCTTC
CDR3aa: CASSSPGRSSYNEQFF

v_gene: TRBV10-2
abundance: once
d_gene: NA
j_gene: TRBJ2-7
CDR3nt: TGCGCCAGCAGTCACAGCTCCGGTGTGGGCTACGAGCAGTACTTC
CDR3aa: CASSHSSGVGYEQYF

v_gene: TRBV11-2
abundance: NA
d_gene: NA
j_gene: TRBJ2-6
CDR3nt: TGTGCCAGCAGCAGGCCGTTAATCTCTGGGGCCAACGTCCTGACTTTC
CDR3aa: CASSRPLISGANVLTF

v_gene: TRBV6-1
abundance: once
d_gene: NA
j_gene: TRBJ1-1
CDR3nt: TGTGCCAGCCGGTTGAGCACTGAAGCTTTCTTT
CDR3aa: CASRLSTEAFF

v_gene: TRBV7-9
abundance: once
d_gene: NA
j_gene: TRBJ2-3
CDR3nt: TGTGCCAGCAGCTTAGTAACTTCGGGACCAGATACGCAGTATTTT
CDR3aa: CASSLVTSGPDTQYF

v_gene: TRBV6-1
abundance: NA
d_gene: TRBD1
j_gene: TRBJ1-2
CDR3nt: TGTGCCAGCAGTGAATTCCGAGCAGGGGGAGATGGCTACACCTTC
CDR3aa: CASSEFRAGGDGYTF

v_gene: TRBV7-9
abundance: NA
d_gene: TRBD2
j_gene: TRBJ2-3
CDR3nt: TGTGCCAGCAGCTTAGGGATCGGACTAGCCCTCACAGATACGCAGTATTTT
CDR3aa: CASSLGIGLALTDTQYF

v_gene: TRBV2
abundance: NA
d_gene: TRBD1
j_gene: TRBJ1-3
CDR3nt: TGTGCCAGCAGTGAACAGGGGACAGGCCCAGGAAACACCATATATTTT
CDR3aa: CASSEQGTGPGNTIYF

v_gene: TRBV5-1
abundance: NA
d_gene: NA
j_gene: TRBJ2-1
CDR3nt: TGCGCCAGCAGCTCCAAAGCCGGGCCGGAGGAGCAGTTCTTC
CDR3aa: CASSSKAGPEEQFF

v_gene: TRBV28
abundance: once
d_gene: NA
j_gene: TRBJ2-3
CDR3nt: TGTGCCAGCAGCTACGGGGGTACGGATACGCAGTATTTT
CDR3aa: CASSYGGTDTQYF

v_gene: TRBV6-1
abundance: NA
d_gene: NA
j_gene: TRBJ2-7
CDR3nt: TGTGCCAGCAGTGAAGGGGGGGCGAGCTCCTACGAGCAGTACTTC
CDR3aa: CASSEGGASSYEQYF

v_gene: TRBV6-1
abundance: NA
d_gene: NA
j_gene: TRBJ1-2
CDR3nt: TGTGCCAGCAGTGAAGCACAGGGCTTGAACTATGGCTACACCTTC
CDR3aa: CASSEAQGLNYGYTF

v_gene: TRBV6-6
abundance: NA
d_gene: NA
j_gene: TRBJ2-7
CDR3nt: TGTGCCAGCAGCAGGGTGGGAGAGCAGTACTTC
CDR3aa: CASSRVGEQYF

v_gene: TRBV6-5
abundance: NA
d_gene: TRBD1
j_gene: TRBJ2-7
CDR3nt: TGTGCCAGCAGTAAAGACAGGGGGCAGAGCGAGCAGTACTTC
CDR3aa: CASSKDRGQSEQYF

v_gene: TRBV28
abundance: NA
d_gene: NA
j_gene: TRBJ2-7
CDR3nt: TGTGCCAGCAGTTTGGCGGCGGTTGAAAGGGGCGAGCAGTACTTC
CDR3aa: CASSLAAVERGEQYF

v_gene: TRBV6-6
abundance: few
d_gene: TRBD1
j_gene: TRBJ1-2
CDR3nt: TGTGCCAGCACCGGGACAGGGATGTATGGCTACACCTTC
CDR3aa: CASTGTGMYGYTF

v_gene: TRBV6-1
abundance: NA
d_gene: NA
j_gene: TRBJ2-7
CDR3nt: TGTGCCAGCACCAGGAGCTCCTACGAGCAGTACTTC
CDR3aa: CASTRSSYEQYF

v_gene: TRBV6-1
abundance: few
d_gene: TRBD2
j_gene: TRBJ2-2
CDR3nt: TGTGCCAGCACTGGACTAGCGGGAGCGGCCGGGGAGCTGTTTTTT
CDR3aa: CASTGLAGAAGELFF

v_gene: TRBV19
abundance: NA
d_gene: TRBD2
j_gene: TRBJ2-2
CDR3nt: TGTGCCAGTAGTCGCGGACTAGCGGGAGGGCCCGGGGAGCTGTTTTTT
CDR3aa: CASSRGLAGGPGELFF

v_gene: TRBV30
abundance: NA
d_gene: NA
j_gene: TRBJ2-2
CDR3nt: TGTGCCTGGAGCTCCGGGGGGCCCGGGGAGCTGTTTTTT
CDR3aa: CAWSSGGPGELFF

v_gene: TRBV27
abundance: NA
d_gene: TRBD1
j_gene: TRBJ1-6
CDR3nt: TGTGCCAGCAGTTACCGGGACAGTAATTCACCCCTCCACTTT
CDR3aa: CASSYRDSNSPLHF

v_gene: TRBV11-2
abundance: NA
d_gene: TRBD2
j_gene: TRBJ2-2
CDR3nt: TGTGCCAGCAGCCCGGGACTAGCGGGAGGGCGGTCCGGGGAGCTGTTTTTT
CDR3aa: CASSPGLAGGRSGELFF

v_gene: TRBV6-1
abundance: NA
d_gene: NA
j_gene: TRBJ2-6
CDR3nt: TGTGCCTGCCAGATGGGGAGCTCTGGGGCCAACGTCCTGACTTTC
CDR3aa: CACQMGSSGANVLTF

v_gene: TRBV28
abundance: NA
d_gene: NA
j_gene: TRBJ1-2
CDR3nt: TGTGCCAGCAGCCCAGGACGGATCTATGGCTACACCTTC
CDR3aa: CASSPGRIYGYTF

v_gene: TRBV19
abundance: NA
d_gene: NA
j_gene: TRBJ1-5
CDR3nt: TGTGCCAGTACCTTATGGCCCAGTCCTTATCAGCCCCAGCATTTT
CDR3aa: CASTLWPSPYQPQHF

v_gene: TRBV27
abundance: NA
d_gene: NA
j_gene: TRBJ2-1
CDR3nt: TGTGCCAGCAGTTCCAGTAAGGGCTCCTACAATGAGCAGTTCTTC
CDR3aa: CASSSSKGSYNEQFF

v_gene: TRBV18
abundance: NA
d_gene: NA
j_gene: TRBJ2-7
CDR3nt: TGTGCCAGCTCATCAGGACAAGCTCCCTACGAGCAGTACTTC
CDR3aa: CASSSGQAPYEQYF